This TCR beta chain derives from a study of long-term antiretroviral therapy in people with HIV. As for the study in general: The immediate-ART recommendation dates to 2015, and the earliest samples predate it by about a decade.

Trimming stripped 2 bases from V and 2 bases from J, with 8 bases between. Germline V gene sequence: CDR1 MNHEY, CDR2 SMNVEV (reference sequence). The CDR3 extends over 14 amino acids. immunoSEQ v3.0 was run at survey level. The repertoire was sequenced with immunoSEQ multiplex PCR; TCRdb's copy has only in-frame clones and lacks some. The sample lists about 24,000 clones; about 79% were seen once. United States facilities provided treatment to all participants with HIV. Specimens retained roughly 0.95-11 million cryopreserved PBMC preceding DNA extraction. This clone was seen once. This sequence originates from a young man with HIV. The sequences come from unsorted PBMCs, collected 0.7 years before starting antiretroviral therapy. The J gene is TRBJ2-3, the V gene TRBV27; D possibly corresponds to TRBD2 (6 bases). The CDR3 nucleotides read TGTGCCAGCAGTTTAGTGGGACTCACAGATACGCAGTATTTT. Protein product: CASSLVGLTDTQYF.